The clone carrying this T cell receptor beta chain was observed at least ten times. The trim removed 3 bases at V and 5 bases at J, leaving 7 bases unmatched. In germline, CDR1 is SGHDN, CDR2 FVKESK. The length of the CDR3 is 16 residues. The data are from a study of T cell repertoires in cytomegalovirus infection. Across the study: In public TCR beta signatures, there were indications of both CMV infection and matching HLA type.

TCRdb reprocessed the reads with MiXCR, giving one entry per CDR3 protein. The sample consists of roughly 230,000 distinct CDR3 sequences, approximately 7% of them appearing once. This chain joins TRBV14 and TRBJ2-2; 9 bases line up with TRBD1. The TCR originated in a human donor in good health (CMV status not recorded). Some clones in this sample may be carry-over from other donors' samples. Sequencing used PBMCs. CDR3 DNA sequence: TGTGCCAGCAGCCACTTACAGGGGGCGCGTACCGGGGAGCTGTTTTTT. Protein: CASSHLQGARTGELFF.